These T cell receptor beta chains were read from a single sample in a study of T-cell reconstitution after alpha-beta-depleted transplantation in children. MiXCR was run by TCRdb on the PCR reads, yielding one entry per CDR3 protein. The sample lists a few hundred thousand distinct CDR3 sequences; roughly 25% were seen once. The sequencing here drew on PBMCs, mostly from graft donor cells, taken 180 days after TCRalphabeta/CD19-depleted stem cell transplant. Every receptor here comes from a male patient between 10 and 17 years old who had a stem cell transplant for acute lymphoblastic leukemia, so the T cells may come from the graft donor. CDR3s include the opening cysteine and the closing phenylalanine or tryptophan. A D gene is named only where the DNA matches it firmly. Clone size appears in some rows only: once, few, many, or a class for an expanded clone.

>TRBV29-1|TRBD2|many|TRBJ2-3
CSVVSGGTDTQYF
TGCAGCGTTGTTAGCGGGGGCACAGATACGCAGTATTTT
>TRBV5-1|NA|NA|TRBJ2-1
CASNFYARSSYNEQFF
TGCGCCAGCAACTTCTACGCGAGGTCCTCCTACAATGAGCAGTTCTTC
>TRBV12-5|TRBD2|few|TRBJ2-1
CASGLGTSGNNEQFF
TGTGCTAGTGGTTTAGGGACTAGCGGCAACAATGAGCAGTTCTTC
>TRBV11-2|TRBD2|few|TRBJ2-1
CASSSLTSGRNNEQFF
TGTGCCAGCAGCTCCTTGACTAGCGGGAGGAACAATGAGCAGTTCTTC
>TRBV3-1|TRBD2|few|TRBJ2-5
CASSPRLGTSGKETQYF
TGTGCCAGCAGCCCGAGACTCGGGACTAGCGGGAAAGAGACCCAGTACTTC
>TRBV15|NA|few|TRBJ2-3
CATSRSPPDTQYF
TGTGCCACCAGCAGATCCCCCCCAGATACGCAGTATTTT
>TRBV5-1|NA|NA|TRBJ1-4
CASSLDYGDEKLFF
TGCGCCAGCAGCTTGGATTATGGAGATGAAAAACTGTTTTTT
>TRBV27|NA|NA|TRBJ1-1
CASSLVWGLNTEAFF
TGTGCCAGCAGTTTAGTGTGGGGACTGAACACTGAAGCTTTCTTT
>TRBV7-8|NA|few|TRBJ1-1
CASSWGGDKNTEAFF
TGTGCCAGCAGCTGGGGGGGGGACAAGAACACTGAAGCTTTCTTT
>TRBV27|NA|few|TRBJ1-4
CASSFFRMAGPEKLFF
TGTGCCAGCAGTTTTTTCCGAATGGCAGGGCCTGAAAAACTGTTTTTT
>TRBV5-1|NA|NA|TRBJ2-3
CASSLIGEWTDTQYF
TGCGCCAGCAGCTTGATTGGGGAATGGACAGATACGCAGTATTTT
>TRBV12-3/TRBV12-4|TRBD1|many|TRBJ2-5
CASSRDRRQETQYF
TGTGCCAGCAGTCGGGACAGGAGGCAAGAGACCCAGTACTTC
>TRBV5-1|TRBD1|NA|TRBJ1-1
CASSSTYHNHRGLNTEAFF
TGCGCCAGCAGCTCAACCTACCATAACCACAGGGGGCTGAACACTGAAGCTTTCTTT
>TRBV30|NA|NA|TRBJ2-1
CAWGELSGWRINEQFF
TGTGCCTGGGGGGAGCTTTCGGGTTGGCGCATCAATGAGCAGTTCTTC
>TRBV7-3|NA|NA|TRBJ2-7
CASSLRPRSYEQYF
TGTGCCAGCAGCTTACGGCCCCGTTCCTACGAGCAGTACTTC
>TRBV12-3/TRBV12-4|NA|NA|TRBJ2-1
CASTSPRGVGRYNEQFF
TGTGCCAGCACCTCTCCACGAGGGGTAGGTCGCTACAATGAGCAGTTCTTC
>TRBV3-1|TRBD1|NA|TRBJ1-5
CASSQVPHDREDQPQHF
TGTGCCAGCAGCCAAGTCCCCCATGACAGGGAGGATCAGCCCCAGCATTTT
>TRBV11-2|NA|NA|TRBJ2-2
CASSFLGTSNTGELFF
TGTGCCAGCAGCTTTCTAGGGACCTCGAACACCGGGGAGCTGTTTTTT
>TRBV4-1|TRBD2|NA|TRBJ2-3
CASSQGYAGAVDTQYF
TGCGCCAGCAGCCAAGGTTACGCGGGAGCCGTAGATACGCAGTATTTT
>TRBV20-1|NA|many|TRBJ2-7
CSARSPGHSYEQYF
TGCAGTGCTAGGTCTCCGGGCCACTCCTACGAGCAGTACTTC
>TRBV5-1|TRBD1|few|TRBJ2-4
CASKGPWTGENIQYF
TGCGCCAGCAAGGGACCCTGGACAGGGGAGAACATTCAGTACTTC
>TRBV4-1|TRBD2|few|TRBJ2-7
CASSQSSSGSNYEQYF
TGCGCCAGCAGCCAATCTTCTAGCGGGAGTAACTACGAGCAGTACTTC
>TRBV29-1|NA|NA|TRBJ2-7
CSVEGRRGYEQYF
TGCAGCGTTGAAGGCCGAAGAGGGTACGAGCAGTACTTC
>TRBV7-9|NA|few|TRBJ2-7
CASSPGTLSPEQYF
TGTGCCAGCAGCCCCGGGACTCTGTCTCCCGAGCAGTACTTC
>TRBV7-9|NA|NA|TRBJ2-7
CASSLTQVGINYEQYF
TGTGCCAGCAGCTTAACGCAGGTGGGGATTAACTACGAGCAGTACTTC
>TRBV7-2|TRBD2|NA|TRBJ2-1
CASSPQGLALYNEQFF
TGTGCCAGCAGCCCCCAGGGACTAGCGCTTTACAATGAGCAGTTCTTC
>TRBV6-5|NA|NA|TRBJ2-2
CASSYWRPTPNTGELFF
TGTGCCAGCAGTTACTGGAGGCCCACCCCGAACACCGGGGAGCTGTTTTTT
>TRBV14|NA|once|TRBJ2-1
CASSQWAADEQFF
TGTGCCAGCAGCCAGTGGGCCGCGGATGAGCAGTTCTTC
>TRBV5-1|NA|many|TRBJ2-5
CASSLPRGVREETQYF
TGCGCCAGCAGCTTGCCTAGAGGAGTTCGGGAAGAGACCCAGTACTTC
>TRBV10-2|TRBD2|NA|TRBJ2-7
CASRGGTSGRSYEQYF
TGCGCCAGCAGAGGGGGGACTAGCGGGAGATCCTACGAGCAGTACTTC
>TRBV4-1|NA|NA|TRBJ2-2
CASSQLTSSGELFF
TGCGCCAGCAGCCAACTTACTAGTTCCGGGGAGCTGTTTTTT
>TRBV6-1|TRBD2|NA|TRBJ2-2
CASRRISGMGELFF
TGTGCCAGCAGAAGAATTAGCGGGATGGGGGAGCTGTTTTTT
>TRBV5-1|TRBD1|few|TRBJ1-1
CASSHGQGGTEAFF
TGCGCCAGCAGTCATGGACAGGGGGGGACTGAAGCTTTCTTT
>TRBV5-1|TRBD2|NA|TRBJ2-7
CASSPGLAGVMAYEQYF
TGCGCCAGCAGCCCGGGACTAGCGGGAGTAATGGCCTACGAGCAGTACTTC
>TRBV7-3|TRBD2|few|TRBJ2-3
CASSAFAGTSGSGDTQYF
TGTGCCAGCAGCGCCTTCGCCGGGACTAGCGGGAGTGGAGATACGCAGTATTTT
>TRBV7-9|NA|many|TRBJ2-7
CASSPPRNSYEQYF
TGTGCCAGCAGTCCCCCCCGTAACAGCTACGAGCAGTACTTC
>TRBV27|TRBD2|once|TRBJ2-6
CASSLGLAGISSGANVLTF
TGTGCCAGCAGTTTGGGCCTAGCGGGGATCTCGTCTGGGGCCAACGTCCTGACTTTC
>TRBV7-9|NA|NA|TRBJ2-2
CASSFYEVRRTGELFF
TGTGCCAGCAGCTTTTATGAGGTCCGACGTACCGGGGAGCTGTTTTTT
>TRBV27|NA|NA|TRBJ2-1
CASSLGARGLSYNEQFF
TGTGCCAGCAGTCTCGGGGCTCGGGGTCTCTCCTACAATGAGCAGTTCTTC
>TRBV20-1|NA|NA|TRBJ1-5
CSAARAAQPQHF
TGCAGTGCTGCAAGGGCGGCTCAGCCCCAGCATTTT
>TRBV3-1|NA|NA|TRBJ1-2
CASRQGLRSSLYTF
TGTGCCAGCAGGCAAGGTCTCCGGAGTAGTCTCTACACCTTC
>TRBV21-1|NA|few|TRBJ2-1
CASRPSNGREFNNEQFF
TGTGCCAGCAGACCGTCCAACGGGCGGGAGTTCAACAATGAGCAGTTCTTC
>TRBV20-1|NA|few|TRBJ2-3
CSASQPPRTQYF
TGCAGTGCTAGTCAACCACCGCGCACGCAGTATTTT
>TRBV5-1|TRBD1|NA|TRBJ1-6
CASSSGQRNSPLHF
TGCGCCAGCAGCTCGGGACAGCGGAATTCACCCCTCCACTTT
>TRBV6-2/TRBV6-3|TRBD1|few|TRBJ2-5
CASSYSGTGETQYF
TGTGCCAGCAGTTACTCGGGGACAGGAGAGACCCAGTACTTC
>TRBV3-1|TRBD2|few|TRBJ2-1
CASSQGLVDEQFF
TGTGCCAGCAGCCAGGGACTAGTGGATGAGCAGTTCTTC